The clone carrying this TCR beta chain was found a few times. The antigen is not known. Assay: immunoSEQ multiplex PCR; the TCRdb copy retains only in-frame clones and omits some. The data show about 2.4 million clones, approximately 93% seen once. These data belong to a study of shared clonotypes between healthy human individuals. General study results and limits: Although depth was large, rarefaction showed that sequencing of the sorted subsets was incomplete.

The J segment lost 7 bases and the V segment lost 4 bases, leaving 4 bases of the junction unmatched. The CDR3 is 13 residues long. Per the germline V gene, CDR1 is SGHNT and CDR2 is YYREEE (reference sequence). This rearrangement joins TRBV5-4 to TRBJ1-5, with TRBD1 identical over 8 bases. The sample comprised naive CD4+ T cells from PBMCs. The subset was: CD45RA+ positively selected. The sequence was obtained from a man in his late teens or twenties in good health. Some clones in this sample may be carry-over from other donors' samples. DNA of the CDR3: TGTGCCAGCAGCACCGGACAGGGCCAGCCCCAGCATTTT. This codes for CASSTGQGQPQHF.